Listed here are 19 T cell receptor beta chains from one sample, sequenced in a study of blood T cell repertoires in COVID-19 (dated by TCRdb to the early 2020s). Receptor libraries were prepared by the immunoSEQ multiplex PCR assay. Here the immuneACCESS table is served through TCRdb, limited to in-frame sequences with V and J called. Missing clones are a known gap in these copies; in checked studies unresolved V genes cover under half, and the rest lacks a known reason. The sample records 350,000 to 500,000 clones, roughly 90% of which are singletons. Together, the top ten hold roughly 0.87% of the sample. The sequencing input was peripheral blood. The receptors derive from a man in his late teens or twenties with COVID-19, enrolled during active disease.

The chain carries TRBV28 and TRBJ1-2, with 8 nucleotides matching TRBD1. Per the germline V gene, CDR1 is MDHEN and CDR2 is SYDVKM. The CDR3 has 14 amino acids. Trimming removed 7 bases from V and 8 bases from J; junction bases left unmatched: 12. CDR3 in amino acids: CASNRQGSKGGYTF. DNA of the CDR3: TGTGCCAGCAATAGACAGGGGTCTAAGGGCGGCTACACCTTC.

The chain couples TRBV30 to TRBJ1-5; unclear D gene. The CDR3 is made up of 13 amino acids. Trimming left V 2 bases short and J 7 bases short, with 12 bases between. Germline CDR1 reads GTSNPN; CDR2 reads SVGIG (reference sequence). The DNA for the CDR3 is TGTGCCTGGAGTCGCGAAGGAGGGCAGCCCCAGCATTTT. It encodes CAWSREGGQPQHF.

The V gene is TRBV14, the J gene TRBJ2-1, with 14 bases identical to TRBD2. Germline loops: CDR1 SGHDN, CDR2 FVKESK. CDR3 length equals 15 residues. The junction had 4 bases not matched to a gene; V was cut back by 4 bases and J by 8 bases. CDR3 nucleotide sequence: TGTGCCAGCAGCCCGGGACTAGCGGGAGAAGATGAGCAGTTCTTC. Amino acid sequence: CASSPGLAGEDEQFF. The entire variable domain, with the rest obtained from reference TRBV14 and TRBJ2-1, is as follows: EAGVTQFPSHSVIEKGQTVTLRCDPISGHDNLYWYRRVMGKEIKFLLHFVKESKQDESGMPNNRFLAERTGGTYSTLKVQPAELEDSGVYFCASSPGLAGEDEQFFGPGTRLTVL.

V gene TRBV5-4 combines with J gene TRBJ2-5; tentatively, D is TRBD2 (6 bases). The V end was cut by 1 base, the J end by 5 bases, with 15 bases between. CDR1 SGHNT and CDR2 YYREEE come from the germline V gene (reference sequence). This CDR3 region has 15 residues. The CDR3, as DNA: TGTGCCAGCAGCTTGATTAGCTCGGGGAGGGAGACCCAGTACTTC. This gives the protein CASSLISSGRETQYF.

The J gene is TRBJ1-5, the V gene TRBV6-6; maybe TRBD1 (5 bases). Germline loops: CDR1 MNHNY, CDR2 SVGAGI (reference sequence). CDR3 length: 14 residues. Trimming took 6 bases from V and 1 from J, leaving 10 bases between them. The CDR3 coding sequence is TGTGCCAGCAGGAGTCGACAGAGCAATCAGCCCCAGCATTTT. Translation: CASRSRQSNQPQHF.

This chain joins TRBV5-1 and TRBJ1-2, with 7 bases identical to TRBD1. Germline CDR1 and CDR2: SGHRS and YFSETQ. The CDR3 has 14 amino acids. V lost 4 bases, J lost 3 bases, and 6 bases stayed unmatched. The CDR3 spells CASSAQTGDYGYTF. In DNA, the CDR3 is TGCGCCAGCAGCGCCCAAACAGGGGACTATGGCTACACCTTC.

This chain uses TRBV24-1 with TRBJ2-1; 10 bases fit TRBD2. From germline, CDR1 is KGHDR and CDR2 SFDVKD. This CDR3 has 16 amino acids. V lost 4 bases and J lost 6; bases outside the gene matches: 8. The CDR3 reads CATSDAGTSEGNEQFF. CDR3 DNA sequence: TGTGCCACCAGTGACGCCGGGACTAGCGAGGGCAATGAGCAGTTCTTC.

This clone has a handful of counts. V is TRBV7-9 and J is TRBJ2-3; D remains unclear. Trimming took off 6 bases at V and 3 bases at J, with 7 bases between the two ends. The germline V gene has CDR1 SEHNR and CDR2 FQNEAQ (reference sequence). The CDR3 spans 12 residues. CDR3 region: CASSESTDTQYF. CDR3 DNA: TGTGCCAGCAGTGAGAGTACAGATACGCAGTATTTT.

V gene TRBV6-1 combines with J gene TRBJ2-6; a possible D gene is TRBD1 (6 bases). Germline lookup yields CDR1 MNHNS and CDR2 SASEGT. This CDR3 has 16 amino acids. Trimming pared 4 bases from V and 2 bases from J, leaving 12 bases between. This CDR3 reads CASSVGSGAGANVLTF. CDR3 DNA: TGTGCCAGCAGTGTCGGATCAGGGGCTGGGGCCAACGTCCTGACTTTC.

The J gene is TRBJ2-1, the V gene TRBV6-5, with a weak D call TRBD2 (6 bases). Germline V gene lookup returns CDR1 MNHEY and CDR2 SVGAGI. The CDR3 covers 14 residues. V lost 2 bases and J lost 5, with 10 bases in between. The CDR3 DNA reads as TGTGCCAGCAGTTACATGCGGGGTGACAATGAGCAGTTCTTC. Translation gives CASSYMRGDNEQFF.

The chain combines TRBV7-2 with TRBJ2-7; 12 positions match TRBD2. J gave up 6 bases and V 2 bases, and 5 bases lay outside the gene matches. CDR3 length equals 15 residues. CDR1 and CDR2 from the germline V gene are SGHTA and FQGNSA. The DNA of the CDR3 is TGTGCCAGCAGCTTACCTAGCGGGAGGGCCGTCGAGCAGTACTTC. Its protein product is CASSLPSGRAVEQYF.

This clone was picked up one time. J is TRBJ2-7 and V is TRBV9; D is undetermined. CDR1 and CDR2 from the germline V gene are SGDLS and YYNGEE. The CDR3 has 12 residues. Trimming removed 0 bases at V and 5 bases at J, with 6 bases between. Here the CDR3 DNA reads TGTGCCAGCAGCGTAGACTACCACGAGCAGTACTTC. Its protein product is CASSVDYHEQYF.

The chain is built from TRBV4-2 and TRBJ2-7, with D possibly being TRBD1 (5 bases). In germline, CDR1 is LGHNA, CDR2 YNFKEQ. CDR3 length: 18 residues. With 0 bases removed from V and 2 bases from J, the gap between germline ends came to 20 bases. This CDR3 is CASSQEGSAQAGPYEQYF. CDR3 coding DNA: TGTGCCAGCAGCCAAGAGGGATCGGCACAGGCAGGACCCTACGAGCAGTACTTC.

This clone has a single count. The gene calls are TRBV14 and TRBJ1-1; possibly TRBD1 for D (6 bases). V gave up 0 bases and J gave up 4 bases, with 15 bases separating them. The CDR3 contains 16 residues. CDR1 SGHDN and CDR2 FVKESK come from the germline V gene. The CDR3 nucleotides are TGTGCCAGCAGCCAAGAGAAGGGGGGGTCGGGCACTGAAGCTTTCTTT. As protein: CASSQEKGGSGTEAFF.

This chain joins TRBV19 and TRBJ2-3; 7 positions match TRBD2. Germline V gene data show CDR1 as LNHDA and CDR2 as SQIVND (reference sequence). Trimming cost V 2 bases and J 9 bases; bases outside gene matches: 5. The CDR3 sequence is 13 residues long. CDR3 sequence (DNA): TGTGCCAGTAGTATACCTCCCGGGGGGACGCAGTATTTT. Its translation: CASSIPPGGTQYF.

The rearrangement joins TRBV12-3 or TRBV12-4 to TRBJ2-5; D gene uncertain. This CDR3 comprises 12 residues. Trimming removed 8 bases at V and 4 bases at J, with 11 bases between. The CDR3 loop reads CASSTVGETQYF. CDR3 nucleotide sequence: TGTGCCAGCTCCACAGTGGGAGAGACCCAGTACTTC.

This sequence joins TRBV5-1 and TRBJ2-3; the D gene is possibly TRBD2 (6 bases). Trimming took 7 bases from V and 0 from J, leaving 15 bases between them. The CDR3 runs to 15 residues. CDR1 SGHRS and CDR2 YFSETQ come from the germline V gene. CDR3 sequence: CASAPLATSTDTQYF. CDR3 nucleotide sequence: TGCGCCAGCGCCCCTCTAGCGACCAGCACAGATACGCAGTATTTT.

The rearrangement uses TRBV2 and TRBJ2-7; 8 bases are shared with TRBD2. CDR3 length: 12 amino acids. With 7 bases clipped from V and 5 bases from J, the junction kept 4 bases outside the gene matches. Germline V gene data show CDR1 as SNHLY and CDR2 as FYNNEI. The CDR3 DNA reads as TGTGCCAGCATGATAGCGGGACACGAGCAGTACTTC. This sequence encodes CASMIAGHEQYF.

V and J are TRBV27 and TRBJ2-6; 7 bases line up with TRBD2. With V trimmed by 3 bases and J by 3 bases, 8 bases remained unmatched. The CDR3 is 17 residues long. Germline loops: CDR1 MNHEY, CDR2 SMNVEV (reference sequence). Here the CDR3 reads CASSLGRERGGANVLTF. The CDR3 DNA follows: TGTGCCAGCAGTTTGGGGCGGGAGAGAGGTGGGGCCAACGTCCTGACTTTC.